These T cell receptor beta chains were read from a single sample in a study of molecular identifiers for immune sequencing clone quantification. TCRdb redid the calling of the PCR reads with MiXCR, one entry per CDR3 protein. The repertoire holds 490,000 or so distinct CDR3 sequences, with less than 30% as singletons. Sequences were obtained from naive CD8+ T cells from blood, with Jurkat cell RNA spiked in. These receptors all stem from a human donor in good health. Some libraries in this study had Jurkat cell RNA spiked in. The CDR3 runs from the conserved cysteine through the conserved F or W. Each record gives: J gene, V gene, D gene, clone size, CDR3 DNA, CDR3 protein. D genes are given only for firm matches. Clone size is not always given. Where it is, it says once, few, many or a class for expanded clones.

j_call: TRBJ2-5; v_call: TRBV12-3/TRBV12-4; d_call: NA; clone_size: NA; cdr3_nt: TGTGCCAGCACCCCTTCATTCGGGGAGACCCAGTACTTC; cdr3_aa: CASTPSFGETQYF
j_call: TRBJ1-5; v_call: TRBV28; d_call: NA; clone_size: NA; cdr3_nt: TGTGCCAGCAGTTTATCCCAGACAGGAAATCAGCCCCAGCATTTT; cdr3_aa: CASSLSQTGNQPQHF
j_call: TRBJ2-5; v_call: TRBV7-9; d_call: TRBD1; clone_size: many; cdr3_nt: TGTGCCAGCAGCTTCCCGGGACAGTTACAAGAGACCCAGTACTTC; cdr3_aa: CASSFPGQLQETQYF
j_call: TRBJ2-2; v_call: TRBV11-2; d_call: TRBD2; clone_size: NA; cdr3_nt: TGTGCCAGCAGCGCCTCGGGCGGGAGTGCCGGGGAGCTGTTTTTT; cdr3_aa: CASSASGGSAGELFF
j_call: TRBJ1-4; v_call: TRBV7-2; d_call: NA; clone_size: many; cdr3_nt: TGTGCCAGCAGCTTAGAAGTCAGAAATGAAAAACTGTTTTTT; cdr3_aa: CASSLEVRNEKLFF
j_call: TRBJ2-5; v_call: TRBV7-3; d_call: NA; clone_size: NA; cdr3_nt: TGTGCCAGCAGCATTTCGGGCCCTGGAGAGGCCCAGTACTTC; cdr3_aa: CASSISGPGEAQYF
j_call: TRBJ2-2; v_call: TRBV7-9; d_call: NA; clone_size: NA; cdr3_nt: TGTGCCAGCAGACCCGTTGGGGAGCTGTTTTTT; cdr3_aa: CASRPVGELFF
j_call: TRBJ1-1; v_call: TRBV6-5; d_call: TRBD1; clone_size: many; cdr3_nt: TGTGCCAGCTCTCACAGGGGGATGAACACTGAAGCTTTCTTT; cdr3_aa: CASSHRGMNTEAFF
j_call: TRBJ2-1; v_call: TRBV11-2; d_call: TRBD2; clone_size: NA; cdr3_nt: TGTGCCAGCAGTTGGGGACTAGCAGAAAGCTCCTACAATGAGCAGTTCTTC; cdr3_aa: CASSWGLAESSYNEQFF
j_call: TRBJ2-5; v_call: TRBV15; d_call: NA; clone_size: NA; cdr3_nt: TGTGCCACCAGCCCAAAAGGGACTCTACACCAAGAGACCCAGTACTTC; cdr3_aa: CATSPKGTLHQETQYF
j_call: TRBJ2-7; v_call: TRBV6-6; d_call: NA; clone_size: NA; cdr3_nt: TGTGCCAGCAGCAACCCGGACCGACCGGGGCAGTACTTC; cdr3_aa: CASSNPDRPGQYF
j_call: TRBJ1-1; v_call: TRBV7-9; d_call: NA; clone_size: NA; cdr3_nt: TGTGCCAGCAGCCGACACCGAACCTTGAACACTGAAGCTTTCTTT; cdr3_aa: CASSRHRTLNTEAFF
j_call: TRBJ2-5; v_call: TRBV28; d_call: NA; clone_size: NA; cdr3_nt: TGTACCAGCAGTTTACTAGCAGGGTCAAACCAAGAGACCCAGTACTTC; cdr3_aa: CTSSLLAGSNQETQYF
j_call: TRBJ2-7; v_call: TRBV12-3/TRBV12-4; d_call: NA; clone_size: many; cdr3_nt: TGTGCCAGCAGTTTGTGGCACTACGAGCAGTACTTC; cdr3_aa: CASSLWHYEQYF
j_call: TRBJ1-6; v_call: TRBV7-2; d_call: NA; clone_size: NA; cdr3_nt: TGTGCCAGCAGCTTAGCGCAGGGGCGATCACCCCTCCACTTT; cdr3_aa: CASSLAQGRSPLHF
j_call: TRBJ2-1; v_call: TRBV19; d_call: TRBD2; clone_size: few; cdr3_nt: TGTGCCAGTAGTGCCACTAGCGCTGGTGAGCAGTTCTTC; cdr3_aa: CASSATSAGEQFF
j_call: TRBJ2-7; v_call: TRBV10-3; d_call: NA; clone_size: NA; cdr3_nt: TGTGCCATCAGTGCTCGCGCCCTGGGGGACGAGCAGTACTTC; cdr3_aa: CAISARALGDEQYF
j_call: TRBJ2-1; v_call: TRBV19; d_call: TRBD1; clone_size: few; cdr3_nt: TGTGCCAGTAGTATAGACCCGGACAGGTGGGGTGAGCAGTTCTTC; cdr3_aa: CASSIDPDRWGEQFF
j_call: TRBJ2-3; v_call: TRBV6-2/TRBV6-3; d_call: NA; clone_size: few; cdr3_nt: TGTGCCAGCACCCTGGGACCCCCGAGCGTCCCAGATACGCAGTATTTT; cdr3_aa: CASTLGPPSVPDTQYF
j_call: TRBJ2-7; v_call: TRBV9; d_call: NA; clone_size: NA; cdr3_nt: TGTGCCAGCAGCGTAGTGCCGGAAACCTACGAGCAGTACTTC; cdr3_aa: CASSVVPETYEQYF
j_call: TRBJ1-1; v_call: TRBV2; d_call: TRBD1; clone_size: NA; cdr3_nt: TGTGCCAGCAGAGGACAGGGGGCGATGGCTTTCTTT; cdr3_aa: CASRGQGAMAFF
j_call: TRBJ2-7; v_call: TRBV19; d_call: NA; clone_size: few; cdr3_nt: TGTGCCAGTAGCATAGGGGTGAACGAGCAGTACTTC; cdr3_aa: CASSIGVNEQYF
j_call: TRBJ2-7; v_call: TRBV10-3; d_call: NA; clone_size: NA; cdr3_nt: TGTGCCATCAGTGACAACGCCGGCGGATACGAGCAGTACTTC; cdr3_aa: CAISDNAGGYEQYF
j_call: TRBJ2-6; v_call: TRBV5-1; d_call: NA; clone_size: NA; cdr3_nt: TGCGCCAGCAGCTTGGTTTTCGCGTCTGGGGCCAACTTCCTGACTTTC; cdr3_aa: CASSLVFASGANFLTF
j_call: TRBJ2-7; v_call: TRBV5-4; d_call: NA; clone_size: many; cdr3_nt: TGTGCCAGCAGCTCCATGGGCGAGCAGTACTTC; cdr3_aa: CASSSMGEQYF
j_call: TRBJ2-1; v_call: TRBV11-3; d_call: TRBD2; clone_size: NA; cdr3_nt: TGTGCCAGCAGCTCCCCTTCTAGCGGGAGCAATGAGCAGTTCTTC; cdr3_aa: CASSSPSSGSNEQFF
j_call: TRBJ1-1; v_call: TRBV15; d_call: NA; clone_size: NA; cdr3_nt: TGTGCCACCAGCAGAGATGGCAGATTGAACACTGAAGCTTTCTTT; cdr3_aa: CATSRDGRLNTEAFF
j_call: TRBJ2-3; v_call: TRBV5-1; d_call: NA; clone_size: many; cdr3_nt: TGCGCCAGCCGGGCGGACAGCACAGATACGCAGTATTTT; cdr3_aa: CASRADSTDTQYF
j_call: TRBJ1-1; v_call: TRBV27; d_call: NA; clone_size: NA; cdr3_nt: TGTGCCAGCAGTTTATCGTTGCAGAATGAAGCTTTCTTT; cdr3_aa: CASSLSLQNEAFF
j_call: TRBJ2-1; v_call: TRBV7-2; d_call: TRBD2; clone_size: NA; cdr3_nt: TGTGCCAGCAGCTTAGAGGGACTATTTGGCTCCTACAATGAGCAGATCTTC; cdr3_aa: CASSLEGLFGSYNEQIF